These 14 T cell receptor beta chains share one sample of origin, sequenced in a study of cytomegalovirus exposure and HLA in healthy donors. The primer mix had 60 Vbeta and 13 Jbeta primers. Clones were sequenced by immunoSEQ multiplex PCR, and TCRdb holds only the in-frame ones, with some missing. Of around 64,000 clones listed, around 76% are singletons. Sequenced material: PBMCs. The receptors stem from a woman in her 30s in good health and CMV-seropositive.

This clone appeared a single time. The chain has TRBV5-1 and TRBJ2-3; 7 nucleotides match TRBD2. The germline V gene has CDR1 SGHRS and CDR2 YFSETQ. Losses at the gene ends were 0 bases for V and 2 bases for J; bases not matched to a gene: 6. The CDR3 has 16 amino acids. The CDR3 reads CASSLDAGVPTDTQYF. As DNA, the CDR3 is TGCGCCAGCAGCTTGGATGCGGGAGTGCCCACAGATACGCAGTATTTT.

The rearrangement uses TRBV2 and TRBJ2-1; 13 bases fit TRBD2. The CDR3 sequence is 17 residues long. Trimming at V came to 6 bases and at J to 0 bases, leaving 5 bases not matched to a gene. Germline CDR1 SNHLY, CDR2 FYNNEI. The CDR3 nucleotides read TGTGCCAGCAGCCGACTAGCGGGAGGTCGCTCCTACAATGAGCAGTTCTTC. The encoded protein is CASSRLAGGRSYNEQFF.

The chain is built from TRBV4-3 and TRBJ2-3; 7 positions agree with TRBD1. J gave up 2 bases and V 0 bases, and 5 bases lay outside the gene matches. Germline V gives CDR1 LGHNA, CDR2 YSLEER. This CDR3 contains 16 residues. In DNA form, the CDR3 reads TGCGCCAGCAGCCAAGATTTCACAGGGGACACAGATACGCAGTATTTT. Protein product: CASSQDFTGDTDTQYF.

This clone was detected only a few times. The CDR3 coding sequence is TGCGCCAGCAGCCATGGAAAGGGGGGGGGCTACACCTTC. Amino acids: CASSHGKGGGYTF. The chain couples TRBV4-1 to TRBJ1-2; possibly TRBD1 for D (6 bases). This CDR3 region has 13 residues. Germline loops: CDR1 MGHRA, CDR2 YSYEKL. V was clipped by 3 bases and J by 8 bases, with 13 bases between them.

This clone was counted only a few times. The genes are TRBV7-6 and TRBJ2-7; D perhaps matches TRBD1 (6 bases). Germline V gene data show CDR1 as SGHVS and CDR2 as FNYEAQ. The V and J ends lost 5 bases and 0 bases respectively, with 14 bases between them. This CDR3 is 15 amino acids long. The CDR3 loop reads CASSLERGNSYEQYF. DNA for the CDR3: TGTGCCAGCAGCCTAGAAAGGGGGAACTCCTACGAGCAGTACTTC.

The rearrangement links TRBV5-1 to TRBJ2-1; 10 positions agree with TRBD2. The CDR3 length is 15 residues. CDR1 is SGHRS and CDR2 is YFSETQ in the germline V gene. V trimming: 4 bases; J trimming: 8 bases; junction bases outside the gene matches: 9. The CDR3 bases are TGCGCCAGCAGCCTACTAGCGGGAAAAGTCGATGAGCAGTTCTTC. Its protein product is CASSLLAGKVDEQFF.

The CDR3 protein is CASSQDRGGRLYEQYF. In DNA, the CDR3 is TGTGCCAGCAGCCAAGATAGAGGCGGGAGGCTCTACGAGCAGTACTTC. The chain recombines TRBV4-2 with TRBJ2-7; the match to TRBD2 covers 8 bases. J gave up 3 bases and V 0 bases, and 7 bases lay outside the gene matches. Per germline, CDR1 LGHNA and CDR2 YNFKEQ. The length of the CDR3 is 16 residues.

The chain employs TRBV9 and TRBJ2-7; D is undetermined. This CDR3 has 9 amino acids. Germline CDR1 and CDR2: SGDLS and YYNGEE. The V end was cut by 6 bases, the J end by 10 bases, with 8 bases between. The CDR3 is CASTEEQYF. Here the CDR3 DNA reads TGTGCCAGCACCGAGGAACAGTACTTC.

V and J are TRBV2 and TRBJ2-7; 10 bases are a match to TRBD2. Germline CDR1 is SNHLY and CDR2 is FYNNEI. Losses at the gene ends were 2 bases for V and 5 bases for J; bases not matched to a gene: 6. The CDR3 consists of 15 residues. For the CDR3, the DNA is TGTGCCAGCAGTGAAAGGGCTAGCGGGAGCCACGAGCAGTACTTC. It is translated as CASSERASGSHEQYF.

This chain connects TRBV5-1 to TRBJ2-5, with D possibly being TRBD2 (5 bases). This CDR3 contains 11 residues. Germline V CDR1 and CDR2: SGHRS, YFSETQ. Between the trimmed V and J ends, which lost 2 bases and 7 bases, there was a span of 6 bases. This CDR3 reads CASSFEGTQYF. CDR3 DNA: TGCGCCAGCAGCTTCGAGGGGACCCAGTACTTC.

This clone was seen just once. V is TRBV7-9 and J is TRBJ1-5; D may be TRBD1 (5 bases). The CDR3 has 14 residues. Germline CDR1 SEHNR, CDR2 FQNEAQ (reference sequence). The V and J ends lost 1 base and 4 bases respectively, with 8 bases between them. This CDR3 is CASSLGAGNQPQHF. The CDR3 DNA follows: TGTGCCAGCAGCTTAGGGGCAGGGAATCAGCCCCAGCATTTT.

The chain recombines TRBV18 with TRBJ2-5; a possible D gene is TRBD1 (5 bases). The CDR3 extends over 15 amino acids. CDR1 is KGHSH, CDR2 LQKENI, per germline. V was trimmed by 2 bases and J by 4 bases, leaving 14 bases between them. The CDR3, as DNA: TGTGCCAGCTCACCAATGACAGATTCTAGAGAGACCCAGTACTTC. Its translation is CASSPMTDSRETQYF.

The rearrangement uses TRBV6-1 and TRBJ2-7; perhaps TRBD2 as D (5 bases). V lost 7 bases to trimming and J lost 1 base, with 17 bases between them. Per germline, CDR1 MNHNS and CDR2 SASEGT. This CDR3 comprises 15 residues. CDR3 sequence: CASILGQTGSYEQYF. The CDR3 DNA sequence: TGTGCCAGCATCTTAGGCCAAACGGGATCCTACGAGCAGTACTTC.

The chain is built from TRBV18 and TRBJ1-1; D is perhaps TRBD1 (5 bases). CDR3 length: 14 residues. The germline V gene encodes CDR1 KGHSH and CDR2 LQKENI. Trimming removed 3 bases from V and 3 bases from J, with 11 bases in between. The CDR3 here is CASSPFRVDTEAFF. The CDR3 DNA follows: TGTGCCAGCTCACCCTTCAGGGTGGACACTGAAGCTTTCTTT.